One TCR beta chain is described in this entry. This specimen belongs to a study of blood T cell repertoires in COVID-19. At the level of the study: Both acute and convalescent COVID-19 samples were obtained from the United States, Italy and Spain. PBMCs, B-cell-depleted T cells, or T cells were the source of the cDNA or gDNA that made up the material.

Per the study methods: Estimation of nucleated cell counts relied on the amplification of reference gene primers. Repertoires were generated with immunoSEQ multiplex PCR, while TCRdb's copy carries only in-frame clones and drops some. V and J calls and clone size are copied from that table; D and trimming were computed from the DNA. The sample has 150,000 to 200,000 clones; just under 80% are singletons. The CDR3 spans 13 residues. Trimming removed 6 bases from V and 4 bases from J, with 10 bases in between. This clonotype was obtained from a woman aged 80 or older with acute or convalescent COVID-19. Sequenced sample: peripheral blood. This chain connects TRBV12-3 or TRBV12-4 to TRBJ1-3, with D hard to call. The CDR3 loop reads CASRNTEGNTIYF. As DNA, the CDR3 is TGTGCCAGCAGAAACACCGAAGGAAACACCATATATTTT.